This T cell receptor (beta chain) is drawn from a study of vaccination effects on CD4 cells after COVID-19. Per the germline V gene, CDR1 is SGHRS and CDR2 is YFSETQ. The CDR3 is 13 residues long. Trimming cost V 0 bases and J 1 base, with 4 bases left between them. Viral peptide pools were used in the ViraFEST assay to expand antigen-specific CD4+ T cells, and sequencing came afterward. The culture ran for about 11 days, and then CD4+ T cells were isolated. Sometime from March through December 2020, the person acquired a SARS-CoV-2 infection that PCR confirmed. A word on this clone: Its antigen is still unknown.

Clones were sequenced by immunoSEQ multiplex PCR, and TCRdb holds only the in-frame ones, with some missing. The table records 20,000 or so clones, approximately 81% of them present only once. The genes are TRBV5-1 and TRBJ1-1, with D uncertain. The TCR originated in a human donor who had a prior SARS-CoV-2 infection. The sample consisted of CD4+ T cells from PBMCs cultured with SARS-CoV-2 spike peptides, taken before COVID-19 vaccination. CDR3 residues: CASSLGRNTEAFF. CDR3 sequence (DNA): TGCGCCAGCAGCTTGGGCCGGAACACTGAAGCTTTCTTT.